These 13 T cell receptor beta chains share one sample of origin, sequenced in a study of CD8 T cells in ankylosing spondylitis. Findings and caveats of the study: Seemingly distinctive of ankylosing spondylitis blood was a TCR beta motif formed by eight highly homologous variants.

Their cognate antigens are unknown. Each CDR3 protein gets one entry after TCRdb re-called the 5' RACE reads with MiXCR. Seen here are hundreds of thousands of distinct CDR3 sequences, about 11% observed once, and the top ten hold 0.51%. The sequenced sample consisted of blood, either unsorted or a sorted T cell fraction (not recorded which). All receptors derive from a male donor with ankylosing spondylitis.

This rearrangement joins TRBV5-1 to TRBJ2-2; no clear D. The CDR3 is 15 amino acids. CDR1 and CDR2 from the germline V gene are SGHRS and YFSETQ. V gave up 2 bases and J gave up 6 bases, with 14 bases separating them. The CDR3, as DNA: TGCGCCAGCAGCTTTGAGACCACGTACGCCGGGGAGCTGTTTTTT. Its translation is CASSFETTYAGELFF.

This clonotype was seen many times. This chain connects TRBV29-1 to TRBJ2-1; 16 bases align to TRBD2. Losses at the gene ends were 7 bases for V and 9 bases for J; bases not matched to a gene: 3. This CDR3 has 13 amino acids. The germline gives CDR1 SQVTM, CDR2 ANQGSEA. CDR3 nucleotide sequence: TGCAGCGGTGGGACTAGCGGGAGGGTTGAGCAGTTCTTC. It is translated as CSGGTSGRVEQFF.

The sample holds a few counts of this clonotype. This chain uses TRBV7-2 with TRBJ2-3, with D unclear. Germline CDR1 reads SGHTA; CDR2 reads FQGNSA. The CDR3 covers 15 residues. Trimming stripped 5 bases from V and 0 bases from J, with 12 bases between. CDR3 DNA sequence: TGTGCCAGCAGCCCGATGGGTGGTAGCACAGATACGCAGTATTTT. This encodes CASSPMGGSTDTQYF.

V and J are TRBV28 and TRBJ1-2; the match to TRBD1 covers 10 bases. Per germline, CDR1 MDHEN and CDR2 SYDVKM. This CDR3 has 14 amino acids. V was pared by 6 bases and J by 4 bases, with 5 bases of the junction left unmatched. In DNA form, the CDR3 reads TGTGCCAGCAGCCGCGGGACAGGGGCCTATGGCTACACCTTC. This encodes CASSRGTGAYGYTF.

In this sample, this clonotype turned up a few times. The chain employs TRBV20-1 and TRBJ2-2; TRBD2 might be the D (6 bases). Trimming removed 0 bases at V and 3 bases at J, with 14 bases between. The CDR3 is 16 amino acids. Germline CDR1 is DFQATT and CDR2 is SNEGSKA (reference sequence). CDR3 sequence reads: CSARDLRDFHTGELFF. Here the CDR3 DNA reads TGCAGTGCTAGAGATTTACGGGACTTCCACACCGGGGAGCTGTTTTTT.

This clonotype has just a few counts. This chain joins TRBV6-1 and TRBJ1-1; a weak D match, TRBD1 (5 bases). CDR1 MNHNS and CDR2 SASEGT come from the germline V gene. V dropped 1 base and J dropped 0 bases, with 9 bases sitting between them. This CDR3 region has 15 residues. CDR3 coding DNA: TGTGCCAGCAGTGAAGAGGTGGGGGTGAACACTGAAGCTTTCTTT. Translating it yields CASSEEVGVNTEAFF.

This clonotype was seen a handful of times. The genes are TRBV7-2 and TRBJ2-5; D could derive from TRBD1 or TRBD2 (6 bases each). Germline CDR1 and CDR2: SGHTA and FQGNSA. The CDR3 covers 16 residues. Trimming shortened V by 5 bases and J by 5 bases, and 21 bases separated the two germline ends. CDR3 in DNA: TGTGCCAGCAGCCGGGGGACTGAGGGGGGATGGGAGACCCAGTACTTC. Its protein product is CASSRGTEGGWETQYF.

Many counts were recorded for this clonotype. The V gene is TRBV12-3 or TRBV12-4, the J gene TRBJ2-7; 8 nucleotides agree with TRBD1. The CDR3 covers 14 residues. V lost 7 bases, J lost 5 bases, and 10 bases stayed unmatched. The CDR3 is CASNSRTGFHEQYF. The CDR3 DNA follows: TGTGCCAGCAACTCTCGGACAGGGTTCCACGAGCAGTACTTC.

The chain links TRBV20-1 to TRBJ2-1; 10 positions match TRBD1. This CDR3 contains 13 residues. J lost 4 bases, V lost 6 bases, and 3 bases had no gene match. Looked up from germline, CDR1 is DFQATT and CDR2 is SNEGSKA (reference sequence). Written as DNA, the CDR3 is TGCAGTGCCGCGGGACAGGGGTACAATGAGCAGTTCTTC. As protein: CSAAGQGYNEQFF.

The sample holds one count of this clonotype. CDR3: CASSLRGWGRETQYF. CDR3 DNA sequence: TGTGCCAGCAGCCTACGAGGGTGGGGGCGAGAGACCCAGTACTTC. This chain connects TRBV11-2 to TRBJ2-5; tentatively, D is TRBD1 (6 bases). This CDR3 comprises 15 residues. The germline V gene has CDR1 SGHAT and CDR2 FQNNGV. Trimming removed 5 bases at V and 4 bases at J, with 17 bases between.

The gene calls are TRBV5-1 and TRBJ1-3; no reliable D call. Trimming removed 2 bases from V and 0 bases from J, with 18 bases in between. The CDR3 runs 18 residues. Germline values: CDR1 SGHRS, CDR2 YFSETQ. CDR3 sequence reads: CASSFFGSGSASGNTIYF. CDR3 nucleotides: TGCGCCAGCAGCTTTTTCGGATCAGGTTCAGCCTCTGGAAACACCATATATTTT. The variable domain in full, with the rest retrieved from reference TRBV5-1 and TRBJ1-3, is KAGVTQTPRYLIKTRGQQVTLSCSPISGHRSVSWYQQTPGQGLQFLFEYFSETQRNKGNFPGRFSGRQFSNSRSEMNVSTLELGDSALYLCASSFFGSGSASGNTIYFGEGSWLTVV.

This chain connects TRBV11-2 to TRBJ1-6; no clear D gene. V dropped 1 base and J dropped 0 bases, with 16 bases sitting between them. Per germline, CDR1 SGHAT and CDR2 FQNNGV. The CDR3 spans 19 residues. In nucleotides, the CDR3 is TGTGCCAGCAGCTTAGTTAGAGGGTTCGATAGCTCCTATAATTCACCCCTCCACTTT. This codes for CASSLVRGFDSSYNSPLHF.

This clonotype has just a few counts. V usage is TRBV10-3 and J usage is TRBJ2-7, with 13 bases lining up with TRBD2. The CDR3 sequence is 14 residues long. From germline, CDR1 is ENHRY and CDR2 SYGVKD. V lost 4 bases and J lost 7; bases outside the gene matches: 4. Here the CDR3 DNA reads TGTGCCATCAGTGTCGTACTAGCGGGAGGGGAGCAGTACTTC. This gives the protein CAISVVLAGGEQYF.